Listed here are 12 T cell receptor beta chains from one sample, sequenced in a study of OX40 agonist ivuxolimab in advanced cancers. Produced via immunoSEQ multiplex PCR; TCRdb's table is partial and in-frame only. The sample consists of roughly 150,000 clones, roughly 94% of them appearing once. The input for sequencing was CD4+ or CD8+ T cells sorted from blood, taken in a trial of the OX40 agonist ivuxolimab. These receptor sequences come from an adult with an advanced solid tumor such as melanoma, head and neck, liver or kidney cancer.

CDR3 protein: CSVLTPGLAGAKNIQYF. The CDR3 nucleotides read TGCAGCGTTCTGACGCCGGGACTAGCGGGGGCCAAAAACATTCAGTACTTC. The J gene is TRBJ2-4, the V gene TRBV29-1; TRBD2 matches at 13 bases. The J segment lost 1 base and the V segment lost 5 bases, leaving 8 bases of the junction unmatched. The CDR3 loop spans 17 amino acids. Germline V gene sequence: CDR1 SQVTM, CDR2 ANQGSEA.

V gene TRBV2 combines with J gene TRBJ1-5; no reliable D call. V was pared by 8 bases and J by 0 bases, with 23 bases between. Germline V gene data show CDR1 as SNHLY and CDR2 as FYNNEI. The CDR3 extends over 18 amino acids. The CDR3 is CASGPPGSPLSSNQPQHF. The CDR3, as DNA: TGTGCCAGCGGGCCCCCGGGATCCCCTCTTTCTAGCAATCAGCCCCAGCATTTT.

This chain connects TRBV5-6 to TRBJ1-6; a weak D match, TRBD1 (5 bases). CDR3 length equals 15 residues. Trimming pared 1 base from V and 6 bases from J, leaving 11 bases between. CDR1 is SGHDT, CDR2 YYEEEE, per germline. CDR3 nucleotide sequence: TGTGCCAGCAGCTTGTGGGGGGTTAGTAATTCACCCCTCCACTTT. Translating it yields CASSLWGVSNSPLHF.

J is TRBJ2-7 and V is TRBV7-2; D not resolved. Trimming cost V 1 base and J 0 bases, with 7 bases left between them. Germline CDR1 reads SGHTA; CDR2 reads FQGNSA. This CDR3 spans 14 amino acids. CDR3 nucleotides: TGTGCCAGCAGCTTAGTGGACCTCTCCTACGAGCAGTACTTC. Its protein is CASSLVDLSYEQYF.

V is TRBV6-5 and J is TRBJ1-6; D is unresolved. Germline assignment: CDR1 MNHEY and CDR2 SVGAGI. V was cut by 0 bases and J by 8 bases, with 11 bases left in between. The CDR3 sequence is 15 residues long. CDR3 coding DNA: TGTGCCAGCAGTTACTCTAGGGAATGGGATTCACCCCTCCACTTT. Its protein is CASSYSREWDSPLHF.

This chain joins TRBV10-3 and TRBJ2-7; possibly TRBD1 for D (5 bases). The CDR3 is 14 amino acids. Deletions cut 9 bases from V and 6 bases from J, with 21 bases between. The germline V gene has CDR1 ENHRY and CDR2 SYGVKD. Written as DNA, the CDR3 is TGTGCCATTCGCTCTCCCCAGGGTATGGCCGAGCAGTACTTC. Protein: CAIRSPQGMAEQYF.

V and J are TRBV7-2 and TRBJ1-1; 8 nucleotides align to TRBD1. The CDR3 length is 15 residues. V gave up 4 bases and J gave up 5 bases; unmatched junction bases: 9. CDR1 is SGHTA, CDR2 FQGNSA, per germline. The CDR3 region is CASSSRTGLGTEAFF. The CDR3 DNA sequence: TGTGCCAGCAGCTCAAGGACAGGGCTGGGAACTGAAGCTTTCTTT. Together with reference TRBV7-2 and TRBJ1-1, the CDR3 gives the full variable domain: GAGVSQSPSNKVTEKGKDVELRCDPISGHTALYWYRQSLGQGLEFLIYFQGNSAPDKSGLPSDRFSAERTGGSVSTLTIQRTQQEDSAVYLCASSSRTGLGTEAFFGQGTRLTVV.

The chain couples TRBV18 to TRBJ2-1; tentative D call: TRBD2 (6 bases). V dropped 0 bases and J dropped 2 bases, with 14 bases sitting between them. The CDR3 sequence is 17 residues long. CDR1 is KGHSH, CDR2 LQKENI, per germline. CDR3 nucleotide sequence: TGTGCCAGCTCACCACCGACGAGACTAGGTCCCTACAATGAGCAGTTCTTC. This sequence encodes CASSPPTRLGPYNEQFF.

The CDR3 DNA follows: TGTGCCAGCAGTTACTCGATAAAAGGAGGGACTGAAGCTTTCTTT. Protein product: CASSYSIKGGTEAFF. The chain is built from TRBV6-5 and TRBJ1-1; D gene uncertain. V gave up 0 bases and J gave up 5 bases, with 13 bases separating them. This CDR3 is 15 amino acids long. Germline V CDR1 and CDR2: MNHEY, SVGAGI.

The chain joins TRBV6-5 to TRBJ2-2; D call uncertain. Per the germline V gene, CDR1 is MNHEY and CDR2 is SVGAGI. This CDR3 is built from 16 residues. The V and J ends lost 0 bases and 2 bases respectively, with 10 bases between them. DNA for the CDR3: TGTGCCAGCAGTTACTCCTACGCGGTTAACACCGGGGAGCTGTTTTTT. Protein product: CASSYSYAVNTGELFF.

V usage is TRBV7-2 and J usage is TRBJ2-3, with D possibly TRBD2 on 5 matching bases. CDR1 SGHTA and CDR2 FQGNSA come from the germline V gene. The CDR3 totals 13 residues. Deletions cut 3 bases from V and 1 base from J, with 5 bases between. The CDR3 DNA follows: TGTGCCAGCAGCTTCGGGGGCACAGATACGCAGTATTTT. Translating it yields CASSFGGTDTQYF.

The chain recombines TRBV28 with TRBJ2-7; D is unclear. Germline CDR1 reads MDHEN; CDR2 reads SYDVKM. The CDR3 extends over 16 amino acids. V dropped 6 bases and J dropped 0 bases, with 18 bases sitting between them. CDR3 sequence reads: CASRDWGVRSSYEQYF. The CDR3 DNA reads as TGTGCCAGCAGAGACTGGGGTGTCAGGAGCTCCTACGAGCAGTACTTC.